This paragraph reports one TCR beta chain. This clone has more than one count but fewer than ten. The antigen it recognizes is unknown. There are no base qualities to consult, and no much larger clone falls within one base. These data are taken from a study of blood T cell repertoires in COVID-19 (dated by TCRdb to 2020 to 2022). With regard to the full study: Samples from collaborators originated in the United States, Italy and Spain and spanned both the acute and convalescent phases of COVID-19. Samples were obtained from the ongoing ImmuneRACE study (first 160 participants) and from about 1,300 subjects provided by 6 global collaborators. The prospective study material was composed of cDNA or gDNA derived from T cells, B-cell-depleted T cells, or PBMCs. Where HLA class I and class II types were available, the types were taken from metadata supplied by the sample provider, not from assay-based typing. Nearly every sample came with metadata listing a de-identified subject ID, COVID-19 status, age in years and sex. A freely available public database, intended as a resource for researchers studying the immune response to SARS-CoV-2, is where the repertoires were released. Subjects who had been exposed to COVID-19, were actively infected with it, or had recovered from it provided the deeply sampled blood TCRbeta repertoires that made up the dataset. Points the paper makes about the study in general: The quantity of clinical and demographic metadata differed by source and by participant and was supplied without curation.

The collaborating institutions used their own protocols to collect whole blood in K2EDTA tubes. For TCRbeta analysis, collaborator samples were shipped as frozen whole blood, as isolated PBMCs, or as DNA extracted from either sample type. TCRbeta CDR3 regions were amplified from genomic DNA by means of the immunoSEQ Assay, a bias-controlled multiplex PCR. The published analysis was carried out like this. Within the assay, amplification of reference gene primers was used to estimate how many nucleated cells each sample contained. To quantify the absolute abundance of each unique TCRbeta CDR3 rearrangement, sequence reads were collapsed and filtered. For each sample, productive Simpson clonality was calculated as the square root of Simpson's diversity index across productive rearrangements. In its TCRdb copy, this immuneACCESS table keeps in-frame sequences only and misses some clones. Where compared with another copy, unresolved V genes explain less than half of these, and the others have no known cause. V and J calls and clone size are as listed in that table; D and trimming were resolved from the DNA. In this sample the table shows over 130,000 clones, 75% to 90% of which occur a single time. The ten largest clones capture under 12% of the sample.

CDR1 and CDR2 (LNHDA, SQIVND) derive from the germline V gene (reference sequence). Spanning cysteine to phenylalanine, the CDR3 consists of 14 amino acids. The read is trimmed to its CDR3 DNA, 42 bases read in frame from base 1. Trimming accounts for 5 bases at V and 8 bases at J, while the number of junction bases matched to no gene is 11. The specimen sequenced was peripheral blood. This receptor was obtained from a man in his sixties with active or convalescent COVID-19. The chain is made from TRBV19 and TRBJ1-2; TRBD1 agrees with 7 junctional bases. CDR3 region: CASSPDRRLRGYTF. At the DNA level, the sequence is TGTGCCAGTAGTCCGGACAGGCGGTTGAGAGGCTACACCTTC.